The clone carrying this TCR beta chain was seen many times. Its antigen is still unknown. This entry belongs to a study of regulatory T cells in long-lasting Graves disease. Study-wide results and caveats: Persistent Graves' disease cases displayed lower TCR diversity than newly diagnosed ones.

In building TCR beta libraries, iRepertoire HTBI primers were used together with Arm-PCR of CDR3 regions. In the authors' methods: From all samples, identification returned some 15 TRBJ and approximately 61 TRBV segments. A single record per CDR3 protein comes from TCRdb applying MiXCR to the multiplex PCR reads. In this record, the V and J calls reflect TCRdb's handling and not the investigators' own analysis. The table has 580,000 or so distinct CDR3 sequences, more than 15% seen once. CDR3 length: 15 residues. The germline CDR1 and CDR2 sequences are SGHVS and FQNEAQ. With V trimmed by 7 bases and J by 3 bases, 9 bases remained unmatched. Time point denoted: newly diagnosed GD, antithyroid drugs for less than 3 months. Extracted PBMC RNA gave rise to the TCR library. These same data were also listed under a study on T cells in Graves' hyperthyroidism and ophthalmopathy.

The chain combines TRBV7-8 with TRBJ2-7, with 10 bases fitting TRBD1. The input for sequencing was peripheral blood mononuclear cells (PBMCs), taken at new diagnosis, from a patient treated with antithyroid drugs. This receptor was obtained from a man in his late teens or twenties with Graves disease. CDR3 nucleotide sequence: TGTGCCAGCAATTTCCGAGGGACAGGGGACTACGAGCAGTACTTC. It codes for CASNFRGTGDYEQYF.